This T cell receptor beta chain came from a study of post-analysis software for immune sequencing data. Study at large: As for disease course, relapsing-remitting, secondary progressive and progressive-relapsing multiple sclerosis were all included. General study findings and limits: Samples sharing a preparation batch grouped tightly together when assessed by F measure. When patients were compared with controls, 4 or 5 TRBV segments were more frequent, TRBV5-6, TRBV5-1 and TRBV20-1 among them. When compared against controls, multiple sclerosis patients showed significantly lower normalized Chao1 diversity.

The authors incorporated unique molecular identifiers into the TCR beta cDNA libraries. Starting from roughly 1.1 to 9.2 million T cells, the study yielded about half a million cDNA molecules. TCRdb processed the PCR reads anew with MiXCR; each CDR3 protein has one entry. The sample holds about 460,000 distinct CDR3 sequences; 40% to 55% are singletons and the top ten take about 12%. On this clonotype: No antigen is known for it.

V lost 2 bases and J lost 1, with 17 bases in between. The CDR3 totals 17 residues. Germline CDR1 SGHTA, CDR2 FQGTGA. The chain uses TRBV7-3 and TRBJ2-5, with D maybe TRBD2 (6 bases). This TCR derives from a girl between 10 and 17 years old with multiple sclerosis. The source material was blood. CDR3 loop: CASSLFLVGGFQETQYF. The CDR3, as DNA: TGTGCCAGCAGCTTATTTCTCGTCGGGGGTTTCCAAGAGACCCAGTACTTC.